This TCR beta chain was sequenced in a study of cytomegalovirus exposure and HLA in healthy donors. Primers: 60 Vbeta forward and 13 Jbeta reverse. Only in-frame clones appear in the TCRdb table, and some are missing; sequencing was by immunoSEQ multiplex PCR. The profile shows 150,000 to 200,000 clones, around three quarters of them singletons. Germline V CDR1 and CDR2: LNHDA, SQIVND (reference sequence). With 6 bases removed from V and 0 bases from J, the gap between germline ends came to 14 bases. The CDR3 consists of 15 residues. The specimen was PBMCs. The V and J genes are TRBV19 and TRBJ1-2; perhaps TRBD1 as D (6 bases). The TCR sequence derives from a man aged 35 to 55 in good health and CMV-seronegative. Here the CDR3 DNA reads TGTGCCAGTAGGCCGGGACATCAATCTAACTATGGCTACACCTTC. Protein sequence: CASRPGHQSNYGYTF.